The 31 T cell receptor beta chains given below trace back to one sample, sequenced in a study of shared clonotypes between healthy human individuals (dated by TCRdb to 2020 to 2022). The library was built by means of the immunoSEQ multiplex PCR assay. What TCRdb holds here is the immuneACCESS table cut down to in-frame rearrangements. Part of the clones is not present; checked against another copy, under half of the missing clones reflect an unresolved V gene, and the others are unexplained. The sample has 900,000 to 1,200,000 clones on record, 78% of them singletons. The top ten constitute roughly 0.65% of the sample. Source material: memory CD4+ T cells from PBMCs. The cell subset or site tag for this specimen amounts to: CD45RA-negative fraction. The receptors shown here come from a man younger than 35 in good health. Some clones in this sample may be carry-over from other donors' samples.

The V call is TRBV28, the J call TRBJ2-2, with 9 bases fitting TRBD1. The CDR3 covers 16 residues. Per germline, CDR1 MDHEN and CDR2 SYDVKM. Losses at the gene ends were 3 bases for V and 5 bases for J; bases not matched to a gene: 7. The CDR3 DNA reads TGTGCCAGCAGTTTTGGGGACAGGGCAAGGACCGGGGAGCTGTTTTTT. Translated, it gives CASSFGDRARTGELFF.

The J gene is TRBJ1-1, the V gene TRBV28; TRBD1 matches 7 bases. The CDR3 has 14 amino acids. Germline V lookup: CDR1 MDHEN, CDR2 SYDVKM. The ends lost 6 bases at V and 1 base at J; junction bases unmatched: 5. CDR3 bases: TGTGCCAGCAGCCCGACAGGGAGGAACACTGAAGCTTTCTTT. Translated: CASSPTGRNTEAFF. Full variable domain (outside the CDR3, taken from reference TRBV28 and TRBJ1-1): DVKVTQSSRYLVKRTGEKVFLECVQDMDHENMFWYRQDPGLGLRLIYFSYDVKMKEKGDIPEGYSVSREKKERFSLILESASTNQTSMYLCASSPTGRNTEAFFGQGTRLTVV.

The chain couples TRBV30 to TRBJ2-7; the D gene is possibly TRBD2 (6 bases). This CDR3 comprises 14 residues. With 1 base removed from V and 1 base from J, the gap between germline ends came to 11 bases. CDR1 GTSNPN and CDR2 SVGIG come from the germline V gene (reference sequence). CDR3 DNA sequence: TGTGCCTGGAGTGGAGGCGCGGGGTCCTACGAGCAGTACTTC. Translated: CAWSGGAGSYEQYF.

The CDR3 DNA follows: TGTGCCAGCAGCCAAGGGTCAGGGAACTACGAGCAGTACTTC. As protein: CASSQGSGNYEQYF. The chain combines TRBV4-2 with TRBJ2-7; tentatively, D is TRBD1 (5 bases). Germline CDR1 LGHNA, CDR2 YNFKEQ. The CDR3 consists of 14 residues. Trimming took off 1 base at V and 3 bases at J, with 10 bases between the two ends.

V usage is TRBV6-4 and J usage is TRBJ2-2; the match to TRBD1 covers 8 bases. Germline CDR1 is MRHNA and CDR2 is SNTAGT. The CDR3 has 17 amino acids. Losses at the gene ends were 4 bases for V and 3 bases for J; bases not matched to a gene: 10. This chain's CDR3 is CASSADPGGADTGELFF. The CDR3 coding sequence is TGTGCCAGCAGTGCCGACCCAGGGGGCGCGGACACCGGGGAGCTGTTTTTT.

The rearrangement uses TRBV5-8 and TRBJ2-1; D call uncertain. Trimming stripped 5 bases from V and 10 bases from J, with 19 bases between. Germline V CDR1 and CDR2: SGHTS, YDEGEE. The CDR3 consists of 14 residues. The CDR3 spells CASSLLPPGSEQFF. Here the CDR3 DNA reads TGTGCCAGCAGTCTGTTGCCGCCCGGTAGCGAGCAGTTCTTC.

This clone was seen once. The V gene is TRBV18, the J gene TRBJ2-1; TRBD2 agrees at 8 bases. The CDR3 is 15 residues long. Looked up from germline, CDR1 is KGHSH and CDR2 is LQKENI. Trimming removed 1 base from V and 7 bases from J; junction bases left unmatched: 6. The DNA for the CDR3 is TGTGCCAGCTCACCACTTCCTAGCGGGTATAATGAGCAGTTCTTC. This translates into CASSPLPSGYNEQFF.

The rearrangement joins TRBV5-4 to TRBJ2-2; a weak D match, TRBD1 (6 bases). Germline values: CDR1 SGHNT, CDR2 YYREEE (reference sequence). The length of the CDR3 is 14 residues. The germline V and J ends were trimmed by 4 bases and 4 bases, with 11 bases remaining between them. CDR3 nucleotide sequence: TGTGCCAGCAGCATGGGGACAACCACCGGGGAGCTGTTTTTT. Protein: CASSMGTTTGELFF.

The chain is built from TRBV9 and TRBJ2-2; 11 nucleotides agree with TRBD2. CDR1 and CDR2 (germline): SGDLS, YYNGEE. This CDR3 has 15 residues. The V and J ends lost 3 bases and 5 bases, in that order; junction bases with no gene match: 3. DNA for the CDR3: TGTGCCAGCAGCGAGGGACTAGCGGTAACCGGGGAGCTGTTTTTT. It yields the protein CASSEGLAVTGELFF.

This clone was found a few times. The chain links TRBV11-2 to TRBJ2-7; unclear D gene. Germline CDR1 reads SGHAT; CDR2 reads FQNNGV. The V gene lost 2 bases and the J gene lost 2 bases, with 13 bases spanning the gap. This CDR3 comprises 15 residues. In nucleotides, the CDR3 is TGTGCCAGCAGCTTAAAATTATTTGCTACCTACGAGCAGTACTTC. It translates to CASSLKLFATYEQYF.

The rearrangement joins TRBV5-1 to TRBJ1-5, with 8 bases aligning to TRBD1. The CDR3 covers 14 residues. The germline gives CDR1 SGHRS, CDR2 YFSETQ. J lost 5 bases, V lost 2 bases, and 3 bases had no gene match. The CDR3 nucleotides are TGCGCCAGCAGCTTAGACAGGGGAGATCAGCCCCAGCATTTT. Translation: CASSLDRGDQPQHF.

The chain has TRBV11-2 and TRBJ1-4; D is unresolved. This CDR3 contains 15 residues. Germline assignment: CDR1 SGHAT and CDR2 FQNNGV. V was clipped by 3 bases and J by 7 bases, with 15 bases between them. In nucleotides, the CDR3 is TGTGCCAGCAGCTTGGGTCAGCCGCTAGGTGAAAAACTGTTTTTT. Encoded protein: CASSLGQPLGEKLFF.

The rearrangement uses TRBV13 and TRBJ2-7, with 12 bases that match TRBD1. With 6 bases clipped from V and 6 bases from J, the junction kept 6 bases outside the gene matches. The CDR3 contains 14 residues. CDR1 and CDR2 from the germline V gene are PRHDT and FYEKMQ (reference sequence). The CDR3 loop is CASRLGGQGAEQYF. In nucleotides, the CDR3 is TGTGCCAGCAGGCTGGGGGGACAGGGGGCCGAGCAGTACTTC. Full variable domain (missing parts from reference TRBV13 and TRBJ2-7): AAGVIQSPRHLIKEKRETATLKCYPIPRHDTVYWYQQGPGQDPQFLISFYEKMQSDKGSIPDRFSAQQFSDYHSELNMSSLELGDSALYFCASRLGGQGAEQYFGPGTRLTVT.

J is TRBJ2-7 and V is TRBV29-1; D might be TRBD1 (5 bases). CDR1 is SQVTM and CDR2 is ANQGSEA in the germline V gene. V was cut by 1 base and J by 3 bases, with 13 bases left in between. This CDR3 contains 14 residues. CDR3 DNA: TGCAGCGTTGAAGGGGGTCAGGGTCACTACGAGCAGTACTTC. Encoded protein: CSVEGGQGHYEQYF.

This clone was seen only once. The rearrangement links TRBV4-3 to TRBJ1-1, with TRBD1 matching over 7 bases. The CDR3 has 13 residues. After removal of 2 bases from V and 10 bases from J, the junction contained 7 bases not matched to a gene. Germline V gives CDR1 LGHNA, CDR2 YSLEER. This CDR3 reads CASSQRTGESAFF. CDR3 in DNA: TGCGCCAGCAGCCAACGCACAGGGGAGTCAGCTTTCTTT.

The chain combines TRBV2 with TRBJ1-4, with 8 bases aligning to TRBD1. This CDR3 spans 14 amino acids. Germline V gene sequence: CDR1 SNHLY, CDR2 FYNNEI. V was pared by 6 bases and J by 10 bases, with 10 bases of the junction left unmatched. CDR3: CASRDRGDWVKLFF. The CDR3 DNA reads TGTGCCAGCAGAGACAGGGGAGACTGGGTAAAACTGTTTTTT. The complete variable domain, with remaining parts taken from reference TRBV2 and TRBJ1-4, reads EPEVTQTPSHQVTQMGQEVILRCVPISNHLYFYWYRQILGQKVEFLVSFYNNEISEKSEIFDDQFSVERPDGSNFTLKIRSTKLEDSAMYFCASRDRGDWVKLFFGSGTQLSVL.

This sequence joins TRBV18 and TRBJ2-5; D gene uncertain. CDR1 and CDR2 from the germline V gene are KGHSH and LQKENI. V gave up 5 bases and J gave up 4 bases, with 11 bases separating them. The CDR3 spans 13 residues. DNA for the CDR3: TGTGCCAGCTCAGTAAGGGCAGGAGAGACCCAGTACTTC. Its protein is CASSVRAGETQYF.

The chain combines TRBV29-1 with TRBJ1-3; D may be TRBD1 (5 bases). Trimming cost V 0 bases and J 2 bases, with 8 bases left between them. The CDR3 spans 14 residues. The V gene's germline CDR1 is SQVTM and CDR2 ANQGSEA. In nucleotides, the CDR3 is TGCAGCGTTGAAGATACCAGGGCTGGAAACACCATATATTTT. Encoded protein: CSVEDTRAGNTIYF.

V is TRBV18 and J is TRBJ1-3; weak D call: TRBD1 (5 bases). The CDR3 contains 14 residues. From germline, CDR1 is KGHSH and CDR2 LQKENI. The V end was cut by 2 bases, the J end by 4 bases, with 9 bases between. The CDR3 spells CASSPNHRGNTIYF. CDR3 bases: TGTGCCAGCTCACCAAACCACAGGGGAAACACCATATATTTT.

The rearrangement joins TRBV7-3 to TRBJ2-5, with 9 bases matching TRBD1. Unmatched junction bases numbered 3, after V lost 1 base and J lost 0 bases. The germline V gene has CDR1 SGHTA and CDR2 FQGTGA. CDR3 length equals 16 residues. The CDR3 loop reads CASSLKGTGYQETQYF. For the CDR3, the DNA is TGTGCCAGCAGCTTAAAAGGGACAGGGTACCAAGAGACCCAGTACTTC. Full variable domain (outside the CDR3, taken from reference TRBV7-3 and TRBJ2-5): GAGVSQTPSNKVTEKGKYVELRCDPISGHTALYWYRQSLGQGPEFLIYFQGTGAADDSGLPNDRFFAVRPEGSVSTLKIQRTERGDSAVYLCASSLKGTGYQETQYFGPGTRLLVL.

In its sample, this clone was seen a few times. The chain couples TRBV9 to TRBJ1-1; D not resolved. Trimming took off 3 bases at V and 5 bases at J, with 8 bases between the two ends. CDR3 length: 12 amino acids. Germline-derived CDR1 and CDR2 are SGDLS and YYNGEE. CDR3 DNA sequence: TGTGCCAGCAGCGATGGGGAGACTGAAGCTTTCTTT. Amino acid sequence: CASSDGETEAFF.

CDR3 region: CASSPVGTSGRGSYNEQFF. The CDR3 nucleotides are TGTGCCAGCAGCCCAGTCGGGACTAGCGGCCGGGGTTCCTACAATGAGCAGTTCTTC. The chain uses TRBV7-9 and TRBJ2-1; TRBD2 matches 11 bases. Germline trimming cut 5 bases from V and 1 base from J; bases unmatched to any gene: 13. The CDR3 is made up of 19 amino acids. Germline CDR1 reads SEHNR; CDR2 reads FQNEAQ (reference sequence).

CDR3 coding DNA: TGTGCCAGCAGGTCAGACAGGGCTGATCAGCCCCAGCATTTT. Translation: CASRSDRADQPQHF. The chain combines TRBV28 with TRBJ1-5; 7 bases agree with TRBD1. V dropped 6 bases and J dropped 5; count of bases not matched to a gene: 7. The CDR3 covers 14 residues. The germline V gene has CDR1 MDHEN and CDR2 SYDVKM.

V gene TRBV30 combines with J gene TRBJ2-2; D is unresolved. V lost 1 base and J 3 bases, leaving 6 bases between the germline ends. The germline V gene has CDR1 GTSNPN and CDR2 SVGIG (reference sequence). The CDR3 totals 13 residues. CDR3: CAWSASYTGELFF. The CDR3 DNA sequence: TGTGCCTGGAGTGCATCATACACCGGGGAGCTGTTTTTT.

The chain has TRBV7-9 and TRBJ1-2, with TRBD1 as a possible D gene (5 bases). CDR1 and CDR2 (germline): SEHNR, FQNEAQ (reference sequence). The CDR3 contains 15 residues. The V and J ends lost 3 bases and 0 bases respectively, with 11 bases between them. CDR3 residues: CASSLLGVANYGYTF. CDR3 DNA sequence: TGTGCCAGCAGCTTGTTAGGGGTAGCTAACTATGGCTACACCTTC.

The V gene is TRBV5-1, the J gene TRBJ2-1; 7 bases are shared with TRBD2. Germline trimming cut 0 bases from V and 2 bases from J; bases unmatched to any gene: 5. Germline V CDR1 and CDR2: SGHRS, YFSETQ. This CDR3 region has 16 residues. DNA of the CDR3: TGCGCCAGCAGCTTGGTGTTCGGGACTACCTACAATGAGCAGTTCTTC. It is translated as CASSLVFGTTYNEQFF.

The chain couples TRBV20-1 to TRBJ2-5; D is undetermined. Germline V lookup: CDR1 DFQATT, CDR2 SNEGSKA (reference sequence). Trimming took off 6 bases at V and 5 bases at J, with 10 bases between the two ends. The CDR3 is 11 amino acids. The CDR3 DNA follows: TGCAGTGCCCAGAGAGCGGAGACCCAGTACTTC. Translation gives CSAQRAETQYF.

The chain recombines TRBV7-2 with TRBJ1-4, with D uncertain. Germline V lookup: CDR1 SGHTA, CDR2 FQGNSA. Deletions cut 5 bases from V and 8 bases from J, with 12 bases between. The CDR3 runs to 13 residues. The CDR3 nucleotides are TGTGCCAGCAGCCCCGACCTTTACGAAAAACTGTTTTTT. This gives the protein CASSPDLYEKLFF.

The chain carries TRBV30 and TRBJ1-3; 8 nucleotides line up with TRBD1. CDR1 is GTSNPN and CDR2 is SVGIG in the germline V gene (reference sequence). V gave up 0 bases and J gave up 0 bases; unmatched junction bases: 4. The CDR3 covers 16 residues. The CDR3 coding sequence is TGTGCCTGGAGTGTCGGGACAGGAATCTCTGGAAACACCATATATTTT. This translates into CAWSVGTGISGNTIYF.

This clone was seen just once. This CDR3 reads CSVGEKETQYF. CDR3 nucleotides: TGCAGCGTTGGGGAGAAAGAGACCCAGTACTTC. The chain uses TRBV29-1 and TRBJ2-5; the D gene is possibly TRBD2 (5 bases). The V end was cut by 4 bases, the J end by 3 bases, with 6 bases between. The CDR3 extends over 11 amino acids. Germline V gene data show CDR1 as SQVTM and CDR2 as ANQGSEA.

The chain joins TRBV6-5 to TRBJ1-5; D may be TRBD1 (6 bases). Germline V gene lookup returns CDR1 MNHEY and CDR2 SVGAGI. The V and J ends lost 5 bases and 1 base respectively, with 12 bases between them. CDR3 length equals 15 residues. CDR3 region: CASSPTDRSNQPQHF. CDR3 coding DNA: TGTGCCAGCAGTCCCACAGACAGGAGCAATCAGCCCCAGCATTTT.